The 3 T cell receptor beta chains in this list originate from one sample, sequenced in a study of graft-versus-host responses after intestinal transplantation. No antigens are known for them. TCRdb's table, derived via immunoSEQ multiplex PCR, lists solely in-frame clones and lacks some. This table has roughly 75,000 clones, roughly 89% appearing once. The sample in question was unstimulated CD4+ T cells sorted from spleen or lymph node cells, obtained before intestinal transplant. The source of these receptors is a human donor who received an intestinal transplant.

The chain is built from TRBV19 and TRBJ1-2, with D unclear. The germline V gene encodes CDR1 LNHDA and CDR2 SQIVND (reference sequence). Trimming removed 1 base at V and 1 base at J, with 4 bases between. This CDR3 spans 13 amino acids. The CDR3 is CASSIGSNYGYTF. The CDR3 DNA is TGTGCCAGTAGTATAGGGAGTAACTATGGCTACACCTTC.

This clone has more than one count but fewer than ten. The CDR3 sequence is CAGGQTYEQYF. CDR3 nucleotide sequence: TGTGCCGGAGGACAGACCTACGAGCAGTACTTC. The chain joins TRBV2 to TRBJ2-7; TRBD1 might be the D (6 bases). V shed 11 bases and J shed 2 bases, with 10 bases lying between them. Germline CDR1 SNHLY, CDR2 FYNNEI. This CDR3 region has 11 residues. The variable domain in full, completed from reference TRBV2 and TRBJ2-7, reads EPEVTQTPSHQVTQMGQEVILRCVPISNHLYFYWYRQILGQKVEFLVSFYNNEISEKSEIFDDQFSVERPDGSNFTLKIRSTKLEDSAMYFCAGGQTYEQYFGPGTRLTVT.

The genes are TRBV7-9 and TRBJ1-4; D may be TRBD1 (6 bases). CDR1 is SEHNR, CDR2 FQNEAQ, per germline (reference sequence). Trimming took off 2 bases at V and 0 bases at J, with 13 bases between the two ends. CDR3 length equals 17 residues. The CDR3 loop reads CASSLSIWTATNEKLFF. The CDR3 region has the DNA TGTGCCAGCAGCTTATCAATTTGGACAGCAACTAATGAAAAACTGTTTTTT. Full variable domain (rest looked up from reference TRBV7-9 and TRBJ1-4): DTGVSQNPRHKITKRGQNVTFRCDPISEHNRLYWYRQTLGQGPEFLTYFQNEAQLEKSRLLSDRFSAERPKGSFSTLEIQRTEQGDSAMYLCASSLSIWTATNEKLFFGSGTQLSVL.